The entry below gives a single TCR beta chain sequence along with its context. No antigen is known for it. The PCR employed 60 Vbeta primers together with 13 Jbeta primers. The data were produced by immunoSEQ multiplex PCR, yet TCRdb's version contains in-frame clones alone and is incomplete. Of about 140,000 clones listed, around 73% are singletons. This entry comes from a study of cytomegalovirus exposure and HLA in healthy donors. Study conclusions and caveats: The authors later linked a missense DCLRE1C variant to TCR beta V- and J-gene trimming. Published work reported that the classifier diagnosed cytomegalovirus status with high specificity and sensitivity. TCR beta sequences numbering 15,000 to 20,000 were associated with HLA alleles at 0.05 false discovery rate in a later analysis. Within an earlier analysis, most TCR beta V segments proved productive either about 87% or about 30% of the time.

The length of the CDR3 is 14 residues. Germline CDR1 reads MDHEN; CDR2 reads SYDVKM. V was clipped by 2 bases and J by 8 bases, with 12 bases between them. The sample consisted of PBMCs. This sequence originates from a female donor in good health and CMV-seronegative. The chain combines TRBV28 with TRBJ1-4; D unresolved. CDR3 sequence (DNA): TGTGCCAGCAGTTTACAGGTCCTTCGGGAAAAACTGTTTTTT. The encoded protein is CASSLQVLREKLFF.